Included here is one T cell receptor (beta chain) sequence, with context. These data belong to a study of blood T cell repertoires in COVID-19. Study-wide context: The study drew acute and convalescent COVID-19 samples from the United States, Italy and Spain. Sources were T cells, B-cell-depleted T cells, or PBMCs; the material itself was cDNA or gDNA.

Original processing methods: Estimated nucleated cell counts came from reference gene primer amplification. Sequenced by immunoSEQ multiplex PCR; TCRdb stores in-frame clones only, minus some. V, J and clone size were drawn from that table, and D and trimming were deduced from the DNA. The sample lists approximately 120,000 clones, around 89% occurring once. The sequence came from a human donor with acute or convalescent COVID-19. The donor label of this sample is uncertain. Sequencing was performed on peripheral blood.

In DNA, the CDR3 is TGTGCCAGCAGTTACCTGAGGGGGAGCACAGATACGCAGTATTTT. This gives the protein CASSYLRGSTDTQYF. This chain uses TRBV6-5 with TRBJ2-3; a possible D gene is TRBD1 (6 bases). CDR1 and CDR2 (germline): MNHEY, SVGAGI. The CDR3 extends over 15 amino acids. V lost 2 bases to trimming and J lost 0 bases, with 9 bases between them.